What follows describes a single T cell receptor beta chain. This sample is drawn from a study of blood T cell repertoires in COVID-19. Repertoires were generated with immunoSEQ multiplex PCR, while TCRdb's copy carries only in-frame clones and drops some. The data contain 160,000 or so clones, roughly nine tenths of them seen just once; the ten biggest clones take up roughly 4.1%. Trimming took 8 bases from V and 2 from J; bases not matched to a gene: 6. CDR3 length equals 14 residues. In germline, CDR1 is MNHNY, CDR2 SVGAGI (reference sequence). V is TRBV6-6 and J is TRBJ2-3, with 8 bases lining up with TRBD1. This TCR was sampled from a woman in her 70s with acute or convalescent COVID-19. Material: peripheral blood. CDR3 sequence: CASGGQAYTDTQYF. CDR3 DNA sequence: TGTGCCAGCGGGGGACAGGCTTACACAGATACGCAGTATTTT.